Each of the 11 T cell receptor beta chains below was sequenced from the same sample in a study of T cell changes during pregnancy in multiple sclerosis. This table comes from immunoSEQ multiplex PCR, and its TCRdb copy is limited to in-frame clones, with some not included. This sample yields 10,000 to 13,000 clones, of which about 89% are seen a single time; about 5.1% belongs to the top ten. Specimen: CD8+ T cells from peripheral blood mononuclear cells, collected in the first trimester of pregnancy. These receptors were collected from a female donor in good health, enrolled as a control in a pregnancy study.

The chain carries TRBV5-1 and TRBJ1-1; 7 nucleotides line up with TRBD1. The CDR3 is 13 residues long. V dropped 5 bases and J dropped 12; count of bases not matched to a gene: 13. Germline lookup yields CDR1 SGHRS and CDR2 YFSETQ. This CDR3 reads CASSGRTGDFTFF. Here the CDR3 DNA reads TGCGCCAGCAGTGGAAGAACAGGGGATTTTACTTTCTTT.

This clone was counted once. The junction departs from germline at one end; a sequencing error may be responsible. The same CDR3 arises from other DNA sequences in this sample as well. The chain couples TRBV18 to TRBJ2-1; the match to TRBD1 covers 9 bases. The CDR3 extends over 17 amino acids. Germline CDR1 is KGHSH and CDR2 is LQKENI. CDR3 protein: CASSPGQGRISYNEQFF. The CDR3 DNA reads TGTGCCAGCTCACCAGGACAGGGGAGGATCTCCTACAATGAGCAATTCTTC. Variable domain in full (rest from reference TRBV18 and TRBJ2-1): NAGVMQNPRHLVRRRGQEARLRCSPMKGHSHVYWYRQLPEEGLKFMVYLQKENIIDESGMPKERFSAEFPKEGPSILRIQQVVRGDSAAYFCASSPGQGRISYNEQFFGPGTRLTVL.

This clone was recorded only once. The chain has TRBV30 and TRBJ2-7, with TRBD1 identical over 10 bases. Germline V gene data show CDR1 as GTSNPN and CDR2 as SVGIG (reference sequence). Losses at the gene ends were 5 bases for V and 6 bases for J; bases not matched to a gene: 4. The length of the CDR3 is 12 residues. The CDR3 region is CAWGTGEPEQYF. The CDR3 DNA reads TGTGCCTGGGGGACAGGGGAACCCGAGCAGTACTTC.

The chain recombines TRBV9 with TRBJ2-7; no definite D call. Germline loops: CDR1 SGDLS, CDR2 YYNGEE. V lost 0 bases, J lost 1 base, and 11 bases lay in between. This CDR3 spans 15 amino acids. CDR3 coding DNA: TGTGCCAGCAGCGTAGGAGATCCAGCGTCCTACGAGCAGTACTTC. Its translation is CASSVGDPASYEQYF.

The sample holds one count of this clone. This chain links TRBV5-4 with TRBJ1-2; D call uncertain. Trimming pared 3 bases from V and 6 bases from J, leaving 15 bases between. Germline CDR1 reads SGHNT; CDR2 reads YYREEE (reference sequence). This CDR3 contains 14 residues. CDR3 DNA: TGTGCCAGCAGCTGGCTTGGACGAGCGGATGGCTACACCTTC. Translated, it gives CASSWLGRADGYTF.

V and J are TRBV4-3 and TRBJ1-1; the D gene is possibly TRBD1 (6 bases). Germline CDR1 LGHNA, CDR2 YSLEER. The CDR3 length is 16 residues. V lost 0 bases and J 2 bases, leaving 13 bases between the germline ends. CDR3 region: CASSQDRTDFNTEAFF. Written as DNA, the CDR3 is TGCGCCAGCAGCCAAGATAGGACAGACTTTAACACTGAAGCTTTCTTT.

The chain recombines TRBV6-4 with TRBJ2-6, with 10 bases aligning to TRBD1. This CDR3 region has 16 residues. V was clipped by 4 bases and J by 0 bases; unmatched bases: 0. In germline, CDR1 is MRHNA, CDR2 SNTAGT. The CDR3 loop reads CASSGTGGSGANVLTF. CDR3 nucleotides: TGTGCCAGCAGTGGGACAGGGGGCTCTGGGGCCAACGTCCTGACTTTC.

The chain is built from TRBV27 and TRBJ2-7; TRBD2 matches at 7 bases. The CDR3 contains 14 residues. V shed 4 bases and J 3 bases; nucleotides not matched to a gene: 6. Germline V CDR1 and CDR2: MNHEY, SMNVEV (reference sequence). The CDR3 region is CASSYTAGDYEQYF. The DNA for the CDR3 is TGTGCCAGCAGTTATACGGCGGGGGACTACGAGCAGTACTTC.

V and J are TRBV27 and TRBJ1-1; no definite D call. The germline CDR1 and CDR2 sequences are MNHEY and SMNVEV (reference sequence). This CDR3 comprises 13 residues. V dropped 1 base and J dropped 6 bases, with 9 bases sitting between them. The CDR3 protein is CASSLLPGAEAFF. Here the CDR3 DNA reads TGTGCCAGCAGTTTATTACCCGGGGCTGAAGCTTTCTTT.

The chain couples TRBV7-9 to TRBJ1-1; 10 bases line up with TRBD1. Germline V gene sequence: CDR1 SEHNR, CDR2 FQNEAQ (reference sequence). The CDR3 sequence is 15 residues long. The V and J ends lost 5 bases and 7 bases, in that order; junction bases with no gene match: 10. This CDR3 is CASSPKDRGIDEAFF. For the CDR3, the DNA is TGTGCCAGCAGCCCCAAGGACAGGGGGATCGATGAAGCTTTCTTT.

The V gene is TRBV5-6, the J gene TRBJ2-7; 8 bases map to TRBD1. This CDR3 is 14 amino acids long. Germline loops: CDR1 SGHDT, CDR2 YYEEEE. The V segment lost 0 bases and the J segment 3 bases; nucleotides outside the gene matches: 2. CDR3 amino acids: CASSLGDRNYEQYF. In DNA, the CDR3 is TGTGCCAGCAGCTTGGGGGACAGGAACTACGAGCAGTACTTC.